The T cell receptor beta chain described here comes from a study of molecular identifiers for immune sequencing clone quantification listed by TCRdb under 2018. With respect to the entire study: For a replicate experiment, RNA from around 20,000 or 100,000 naive CD8 T cells was divided into five aliquots, of which four were sequenced. This methods study used CD8 T cells to benchmark TCR RNA copy counting and molecular-identifier clustering-based TCR repertoire sequencing (MIDCIRS).

The germline V gene yields SGHVS for CDR1 and FNYEAQ for CDR2. The junction shows trimming of 9 bases on V and 7 bases on J, and the gene matches do not reach 11 bases of it. Spanning cysteine to phenylalanine, the CDR3 consists of 13 amino acids. Only the CDR3 portion is preserved as DNA: 39 bases, with reading frame beginning at the first base. Paper-wide results and their limitations: In CMV-specific effector cells, clones with more than 20 RNA copies contained over 99% of molecules, whereas in naive cells such clones contained under 1% of molecules. When barcode sub-clustering was not used, chimeric consensus sequences inflated TCR diversity, with chimeras reaching as high as 47%. Even against a background of about a million naive CD8 T cells, spiked-in Jurkat TCR RNA amounting to a single cell's worth was reported to be detectable. Modeling estimated roughly 3 recovered TCR RNA copies per cell, compared with 8.5 to 10 by digital PCR, which implies 30% to 35% capture efficiency. The naive libraries included spiked-in Jurkat TCR RNA (around 10 copies' worth), and this RNA is not part of the donor repertoire. Highly expanded clone sizes could be underestimated if identical TCR molecules share a barcode.

This clonotype was observed at least ten times. This clone's antigen is unknown. There are no base qualities to consult, and no much larger clone falls within one base. Naive CD8 T cell libraries were made from around 18,000 to 910,000 sorted cells using 10%, 30% or 50% of purified RNA. Naive CD8 T cells were FACS-sorted as CD8+CD4-CCR7+CD45RA+ on a BD FACSAria II into RLT Plus buffer. To test detection sensitivity, Jurkat RNA equivalent to over 8 TCR copies was spiked into samples of about 18,000-1,000,000 naive CD8 T cells. Enrichment of CD8 T cells was performed with RosetteSep CD8+ T Cell Enrichment Cocktail and Ficoll-Paque, after which ACK red cell lysis was carried out. Library preparation was by PCR. These reads were obtained on a NextSeq 500. Bulk TCR libraries were generated as previously described, with the TCR primers listed in Table S5 used. Total RNA was purified with the Qiagen AllPrep DNA/RNA kit. Before analysis, reads from multiple sequencing runs of one library were combined. The authors' analysis ran thus. Reads were retained only if the reads had an exact TCR constant sequence, and the retained reads were trimmed to 150 nt and grouped according to their 12-nt molecular barcodes. Reads inside each barcode group were sub-clustered using a 15% Levenshtein threshold, and a quality-weighted consensus sequence was constructed for each RNA molecule. Non-functional sequences were discarded, and so were lower-count sequences lying one edit away from another sequence. On the basis of fitting two negative binomial distributions, barcode sub-clusters with fewer than 20% of the maximum read count were discarded. TCRdb reprocessed the public reads (quality trimming at Q25 with fastp, clone calling with MiXCR) and kept in-frame beta chains. Each CDR3 protein gets just one entry, which takes the most common genes and DNA from the rows behind it. Here the V and J calls rest on TCRdb's processing, not on the authors' analysis. Present in this sample are about 100,000 distinct CDR3 sequences, roughly a third of which were seen just once. The top ten clonotypes cover 4% to 5% of the sample.

Sequenced: naive CD8+ T cells from blood, with Jurkat cell RNA spiked in. The sample's cell subset or site label is to be understood as: FACS-sorted CD8+CD4-CCR7+CD45RA+ naive T cells. The rearrangement joined TRBV7-6 to TRBJ2-5, and TRBD1 matches 7 of the central bases. This clonotype originated in a human donor in good health. Some libraries in this study had Jurkat cell RNA spiked in. The sequenced DNA: TGTGCCAGTTGGGGTGACAGGGAAGTGACCCAGTACTTC. Its protein is CASWGDREVTQYF.